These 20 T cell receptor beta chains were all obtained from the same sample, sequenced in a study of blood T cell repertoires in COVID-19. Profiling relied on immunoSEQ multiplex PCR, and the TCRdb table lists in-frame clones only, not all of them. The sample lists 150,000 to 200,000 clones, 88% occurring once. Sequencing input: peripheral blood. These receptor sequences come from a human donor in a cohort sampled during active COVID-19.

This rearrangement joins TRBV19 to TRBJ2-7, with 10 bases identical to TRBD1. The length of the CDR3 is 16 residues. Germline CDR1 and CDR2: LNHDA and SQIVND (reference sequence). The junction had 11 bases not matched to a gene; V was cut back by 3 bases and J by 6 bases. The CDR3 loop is CASSITLDRGLGEQYF. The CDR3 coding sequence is TGTGCCAGTAGTATCACCCTTGACAGGGGGCTAGGCGAGCAGTACTTC.

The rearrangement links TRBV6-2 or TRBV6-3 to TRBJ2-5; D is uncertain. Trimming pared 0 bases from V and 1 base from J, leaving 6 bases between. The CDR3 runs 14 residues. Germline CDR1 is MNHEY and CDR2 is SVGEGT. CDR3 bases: TGTGCCAGCAGTTACTCCCTAGTCCAAGAGACCCAGTACTTC. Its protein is CASSYSLVQETQYF.

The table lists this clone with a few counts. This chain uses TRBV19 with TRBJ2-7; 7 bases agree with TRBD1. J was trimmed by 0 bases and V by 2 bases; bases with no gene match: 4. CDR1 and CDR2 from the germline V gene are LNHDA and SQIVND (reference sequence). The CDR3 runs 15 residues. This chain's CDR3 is CASSIKGASSYEQYF. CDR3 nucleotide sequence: TGTGCCAGTAGTATAAAGGGGGCGAGCTCCTACGAGCAGTACTTC.

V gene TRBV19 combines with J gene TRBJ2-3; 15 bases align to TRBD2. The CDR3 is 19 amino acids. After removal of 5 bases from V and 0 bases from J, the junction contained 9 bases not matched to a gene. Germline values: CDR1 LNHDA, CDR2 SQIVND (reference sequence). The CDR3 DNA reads TGTGCCAGTAGTCCGTCGGGACTAGCGGGAGGTACAAGCACAGATACGCAGTATTTT. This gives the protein CASSPSGLAGGTSTDTQYF.

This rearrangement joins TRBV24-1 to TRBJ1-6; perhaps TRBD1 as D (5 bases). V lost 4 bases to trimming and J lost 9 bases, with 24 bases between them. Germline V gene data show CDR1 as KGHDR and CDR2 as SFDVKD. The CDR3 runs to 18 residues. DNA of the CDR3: TGTGCCACCAGTGAGATAAGACACGGCCAAATTCAGGGTTCACCCCTCCACTTT. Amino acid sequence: CATSEIRHGQIQGSPLHF.

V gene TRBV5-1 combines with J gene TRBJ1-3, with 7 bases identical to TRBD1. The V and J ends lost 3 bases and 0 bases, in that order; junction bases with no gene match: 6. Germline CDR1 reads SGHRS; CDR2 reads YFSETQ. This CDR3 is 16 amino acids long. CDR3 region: CASSYSGTDSGNTIYF. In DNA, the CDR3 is TGCGCCAGCAGCTATTCCGGGACAGACTCTGGAAACACCATATATTTT. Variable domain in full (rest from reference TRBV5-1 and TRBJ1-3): KAGVTQTPRYLIKTRGQQVTLSCSPISGHRSVSWYQQTPGQGLQFLFEYFSETQRNKGNFPGRFSGRQFSNSRSEMNVSTLELGDSALYLCASSYSGTDSGNTIYFGEGSWLTVV.

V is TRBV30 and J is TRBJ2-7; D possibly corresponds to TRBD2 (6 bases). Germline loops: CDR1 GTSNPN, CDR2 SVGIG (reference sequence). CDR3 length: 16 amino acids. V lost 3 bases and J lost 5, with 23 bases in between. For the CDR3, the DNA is TGTGCCTGGAGCGTCCCAAGGCGGGGAGGAACTAACGAGCAGTACTTC. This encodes CAWSVPRRGGTNEQYF.

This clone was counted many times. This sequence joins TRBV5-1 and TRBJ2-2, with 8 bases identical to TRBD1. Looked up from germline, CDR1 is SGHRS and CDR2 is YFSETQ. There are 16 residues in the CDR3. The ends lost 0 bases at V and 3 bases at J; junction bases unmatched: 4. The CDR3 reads CASSLVQGADTGELFF. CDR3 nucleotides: TGCGCCAGCAGCTTGGTCCAGGGGGCCGACACCGGGGAGCTGTTTTTT.

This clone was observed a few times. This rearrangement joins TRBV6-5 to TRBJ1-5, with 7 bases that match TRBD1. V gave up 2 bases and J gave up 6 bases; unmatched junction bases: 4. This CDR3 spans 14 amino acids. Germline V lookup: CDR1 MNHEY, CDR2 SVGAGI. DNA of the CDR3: TGTGCCAGCAGTTACGCGCCAGGGGGTCAGCCCCAGCATTTT. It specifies CASSYAPGGQPQHF.

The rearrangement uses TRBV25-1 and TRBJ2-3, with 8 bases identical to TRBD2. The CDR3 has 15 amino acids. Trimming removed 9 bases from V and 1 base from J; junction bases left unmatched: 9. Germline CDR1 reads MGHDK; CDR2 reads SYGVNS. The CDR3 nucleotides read TGTGCCAGTTCCGGGGGGGGCCAGGGCACAGATACGCAGTATTTT. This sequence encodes CASSGGGQGTDTQYF.

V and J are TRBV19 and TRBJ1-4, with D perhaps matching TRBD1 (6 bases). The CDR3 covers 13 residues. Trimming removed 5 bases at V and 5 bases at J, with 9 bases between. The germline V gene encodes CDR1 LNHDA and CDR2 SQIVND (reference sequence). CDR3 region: CASSEDRNEKLFF. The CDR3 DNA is TGTGCCAGTAGTGAGGACAGAAATGAAAAACTGTTTTTT.

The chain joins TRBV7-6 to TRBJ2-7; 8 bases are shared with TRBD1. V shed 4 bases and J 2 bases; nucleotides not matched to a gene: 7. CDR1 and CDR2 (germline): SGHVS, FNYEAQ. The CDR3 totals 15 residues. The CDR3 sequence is CASSSVTGATYEQYF. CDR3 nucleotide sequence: TGTGCCAGCAGCTCTGTGACAGGGGCCACCTACGAGCAGTACTTC.

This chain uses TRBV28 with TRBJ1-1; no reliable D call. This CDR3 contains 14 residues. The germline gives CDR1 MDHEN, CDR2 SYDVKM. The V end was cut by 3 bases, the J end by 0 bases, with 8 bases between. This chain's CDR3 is CASSLVQMNTEAFF. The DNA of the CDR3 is TGTGCCAGCAGTTTGGTACAGATGAACACTGAAGCTTTCTTT.

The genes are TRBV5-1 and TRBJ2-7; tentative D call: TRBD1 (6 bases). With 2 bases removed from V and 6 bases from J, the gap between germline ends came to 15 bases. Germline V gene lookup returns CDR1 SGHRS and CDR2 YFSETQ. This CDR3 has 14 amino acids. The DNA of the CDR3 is TGCGCCAGCAGCTTCACAACAGGGTTGCGCGAGCAGTACTTC. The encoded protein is CASSFTTGLREQYF.

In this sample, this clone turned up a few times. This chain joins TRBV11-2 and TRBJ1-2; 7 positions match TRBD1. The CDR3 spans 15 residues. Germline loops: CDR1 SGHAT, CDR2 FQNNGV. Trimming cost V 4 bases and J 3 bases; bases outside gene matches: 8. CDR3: CASSSRDRKYYGYTF. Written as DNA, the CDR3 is TGTGCCAGCAGCTCCCGGGACAGAAAATACTATGGCTACACCTTC.

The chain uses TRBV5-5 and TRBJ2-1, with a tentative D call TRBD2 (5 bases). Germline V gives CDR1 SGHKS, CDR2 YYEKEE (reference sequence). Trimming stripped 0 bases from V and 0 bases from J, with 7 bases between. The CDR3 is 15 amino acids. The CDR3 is CASSLAGSSYNEQFF. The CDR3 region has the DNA TGTGCCAGCAGCTTGGCGGGGAGCTCCTACAATGAGCAGTTCTTC.

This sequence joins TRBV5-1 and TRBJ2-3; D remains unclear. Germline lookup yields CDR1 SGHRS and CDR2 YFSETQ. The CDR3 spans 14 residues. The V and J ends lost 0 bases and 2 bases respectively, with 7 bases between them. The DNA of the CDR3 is TGCGCCAGCAGCTTGGTTCAGGCCACAGATACGCAGTATTTT. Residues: CASSLVQATDTQYF. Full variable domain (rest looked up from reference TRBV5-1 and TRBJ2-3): KAGVTQTPRYLIKTRGQQVTLSCSPISGHRSVSWYQQTPGQGLQFLFEYFSETQRNKGNFPGRFSGRQFSNSRSEMNVSTLELGDSALYLCASSLVQATDTQYFGPGTRLTVL.

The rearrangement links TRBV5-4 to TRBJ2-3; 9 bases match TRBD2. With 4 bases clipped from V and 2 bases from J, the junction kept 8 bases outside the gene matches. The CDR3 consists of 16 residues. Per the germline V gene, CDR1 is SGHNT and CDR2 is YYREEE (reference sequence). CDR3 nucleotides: TGTGCCAGCAGCCCGGTAGCGGGGGCTCTCACAGATACGCAGTATTTT. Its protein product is CASSPVAGALTDTQYF.

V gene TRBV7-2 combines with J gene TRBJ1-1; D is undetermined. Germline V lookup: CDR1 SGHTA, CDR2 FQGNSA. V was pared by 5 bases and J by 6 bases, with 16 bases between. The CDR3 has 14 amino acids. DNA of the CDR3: TGTGCCAGCAGCCTCCGAGTAGCTATTCCTGAAGCTTTCTTT. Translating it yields CASSLRVAIPEAFF.

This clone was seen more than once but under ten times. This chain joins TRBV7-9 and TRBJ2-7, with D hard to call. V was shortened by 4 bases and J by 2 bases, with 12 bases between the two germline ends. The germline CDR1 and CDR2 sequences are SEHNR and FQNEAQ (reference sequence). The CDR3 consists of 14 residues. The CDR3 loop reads CASSSKYSTYEQYF. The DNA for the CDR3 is TGTGCCAGCAGCTCCAAGTACAGCACCTACGAGCAGTACTTC.